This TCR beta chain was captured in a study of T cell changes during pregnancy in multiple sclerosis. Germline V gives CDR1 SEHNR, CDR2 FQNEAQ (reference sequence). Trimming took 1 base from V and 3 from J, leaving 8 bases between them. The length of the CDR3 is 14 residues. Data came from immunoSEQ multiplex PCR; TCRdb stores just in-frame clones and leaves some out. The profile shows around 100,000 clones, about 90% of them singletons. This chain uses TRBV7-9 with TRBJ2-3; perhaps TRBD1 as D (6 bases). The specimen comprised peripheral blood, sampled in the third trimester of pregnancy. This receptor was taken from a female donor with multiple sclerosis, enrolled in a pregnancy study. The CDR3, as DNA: TGTGCCAGCAGCTTAGTTCAGGGGACAGATACGCAGTATTTT. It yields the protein CASSLVQGTDTQYF. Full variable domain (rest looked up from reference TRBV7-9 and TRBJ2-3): DTGVSQNPRHKITKRGQNVTFRCDPISEHNRLYWYRQTLGQGPEFLTYFQNEAQLEKSRLLSDRFSAERPKGSFSTLEIQRTEQGDSAMYLCASSLVQGTDTQYFGPGTRLTVL.